These T cell receptor beta chains were read from a single sample in a study of T cell changes during pregnancy in multiple sclerosis. Clones were read by immunoSEQ multiplex PCR, and TCRdb kept only the in-frame ones, dropping some. The sample includes about 44,000 clones, around 96% of them seen just once. The sequences come from peripheral blood, collected in the second trimester of pregnancy. These receptors were obtained from a female donor with multiple sclerosis, enrolled in a pregnancy study. Each CDR3 is given with its conserved first and last residue. The D gene is left open where the match is weak. The listing skips clone size in some rows; elsewhere it reads once, few, many or a size class.

D: TRBD2; J: TRBJ2-1; size: NA; V: TRBV15; DNA: TGTGCCACCACCCGCCCCGGGGGGACCTCCTACAATGAGCAGTTCTTC; CDR3: CATTRPGGTSYNEQFF
D: NA; J: TRBJ1-1; size: NA; V: TRBV25-1; DNA: TGTGCCAGCAATCAGGTATCGGACACTGAAGCTTTCTTT; CDR3: CASNQVSDTEAFF
D: NA; J: TRBJ1-1; size: NA; V: TRBV28; DNA: TGTGCCAGCGTCGTCTTCGGACATCCGAACACTGAAGCTTTCTTT; CDR3: CASVVFGHPNTEAFF
D: TRBD1; J: TRBJ1-5; size: NA; V: TRBV6-1; DNA: TGTGCCAGCCGAGACAGGGAGAATCAGCCCCAGCATTTT; CDR3: CASRDRENQPQHF
D: TRBD1; J: TRBJ2-7; size: NA; V: TRBV9; DNA: TGTGCCAGCAGCGTAGCTTACAGGGGCGCCGAGCAGTACTTC; CDR3: CASSVAYRGAEQYF
D: TRBD1; J: TRBJ2-5; size: NA; V: TRBV7-2; DNA: TGTGCCAGCAGCTTAGAGGCCAGGGGGCAGGAGGAGACCCAGTACTTC; CDR3: CASSLEARGQEETQYF
D: TRBD2; J: TRBJ2-1; size: NA; V: TRBV27; DNA: TGTGCCAGCAGTTTATCAGGCGGGAGGGCGCGGAATGAGCAGTTCTTC; CDR3: CASSLSGGRARNEQFF
D: TRBD2; J: TRBJ2-1; size: NA; V: TRBV7-9; DNA: TGTGCCAGCAGCCCTAGCGGGAGGGCCTACAATGAGCAGTTCTTC; CDR3: CASSPSGRAYNEQFF
D: NA; J: TRBJ1-5; size: NA; V: TRBV19; DNA: TGTGCCAGTATGGGGGGAATTCGGCAGCCCCAGCATTTT; CDR3: CASMGGIRQPQHF
D: NA; J: TRBJ2-1; size: NA; V: TRBV7-9; DNA: TGTGCCAGCAGCTTTGGCTCGATTTACAATGAGCAGTTCTTC; CDR3: CASSFGSIYNEQFF
D: NA; J: TRBJ2-5; size: NA; V: TRBV5-1; DNA: TGCGCCAGCAGCTTGTCGAGCGAGACCCAGTACTTC; CDR3: CASSLSSETQYF
D: NA; J: TRBJ1-1; size: once; V: TRBV5-8; DNA: TGTGCCAGCAGACCCGGGCAGGGGTGGGTGAACACTGAAGCTTTCTTT; CDR3: CASRPGQGWVNTEAFF
D: TRBD2; J: TRBJ2-1; size: NA; V: TRBV7-3; DNA: TGTGCCAGCAGCTCGATAGCGGGAGCCCGCAAGGATGAGCAGTTCTTC; CDR3: CASSSIAGARKDEQFF
D: NA; J: TRBJ1-2; size: once; V: TRBV9; DNA: TGTGCCAGCAGCGAGGAACAGGGATTCAACTATGGCTACACCTTC; CDR3: CASSEEQGFNYGYTF
D: NA; J: TRBJ1-4; size: NA; V: TRBV5-1; DNA: TGCGCCAGCAGCCTCGGAGCCGGGGAGAATGAAAAACTGTTTTTT; CDR3: CASSLGAGENEKLFF
D: NA; J: TRBJ2-1; size: NA; V: TRBV7-3; DNA: TGTGCCAGCAGCTTAAGCTTGGGCCTGCTGAGAGGAGGGAACAATGAGCAGTTCTTC; CDR3: CASSLSLGLLRGGNNEQFF
D: NA; J: TRBJ1-6; size: few; V: TRBV4-3; DNA: TGCGCCAGCAGCCAAGATAGGGAGTATTCACCCCTCCACTTT; CDR3: CASSQDREYSPLHF
D: TRBD1; J: TRBJ1-2; size: once; V: TRBV14; DNA: TGTGCCAGCAGCCAGTACCCGGGACAGGGGGACTATGGCTACACCTTC; CDR3: CASSQYPGQGDYGYTF
D: NA; J: TRBJ2-7; size: once; V: TRBV20-1; DNA: TGCAGTGGGAAGGGGTACTACGAGCAGTACTTC; CDR3: CSGKGYYEQYF
D: TRBD2; J: TRBJ2-1; size: NA; V: TRBV4-3; DNA: TGCGCCAGCAGCCAAGATTCCCTAGCGGGGGGCTACAATGAGCAGTTCTTC; CDR3: CASSQDSLAGGYNEQFF
D: TRBD1; J: TRBJ1-1; size: NA; V: TRBV5-4; DNA: TGTGCCAGCAGCTTGGCCTTTAGGGGACAGGGCCGCTCGGGCCCTGAAGCTTTCTTT; CDR3: CASSLAFRGQGRSGPEAFF
D: TRBD1; J: TRBJ2-1; size: once; V: TRBV7-9; DNA: TGTGCCAGCAGCCTGACAGGACAGGTCCTGCAGAAGCAGTTCTTC; CDR3: CASSLTGQVLQKQFF